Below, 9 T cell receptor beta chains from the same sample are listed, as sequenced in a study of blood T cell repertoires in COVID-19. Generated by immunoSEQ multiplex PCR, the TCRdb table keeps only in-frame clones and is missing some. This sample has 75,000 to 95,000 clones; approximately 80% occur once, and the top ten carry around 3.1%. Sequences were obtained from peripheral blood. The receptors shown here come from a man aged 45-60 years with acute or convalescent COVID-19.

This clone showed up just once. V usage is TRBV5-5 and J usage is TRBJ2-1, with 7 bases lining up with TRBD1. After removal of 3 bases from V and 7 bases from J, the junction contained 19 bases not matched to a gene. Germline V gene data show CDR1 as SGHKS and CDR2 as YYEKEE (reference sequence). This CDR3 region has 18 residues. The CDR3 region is CASSSNPNRGIAKNEQFF. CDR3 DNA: TGTGCCAGCAGCTCAAACCCTAACAGGGGAATAGCGAAGAATGAGCAGTTCTTC.

The CDR3 loop is CASSGTSGASYNEQFF. CDR3 in DNA: TGTGCCAGCAGCGGAACTAGCGGGGCGTCCTACAATGAGCAGTTCTTC. The chain uses TRBV9 and TRBJ2-1; TRBD2 aligns across 10 bases. The junction had 4 bases not matched to a gene; V was cut back by 3 bases and J by 1 base. The CDR3 is 16 residues long. Germline V CDR1 and CDR2: SGDLS, YYNGEE.

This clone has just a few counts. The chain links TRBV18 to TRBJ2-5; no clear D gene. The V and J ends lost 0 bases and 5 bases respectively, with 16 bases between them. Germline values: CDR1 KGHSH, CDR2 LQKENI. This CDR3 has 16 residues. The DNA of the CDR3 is TGTGCCAGCTCACCACCAGTACTGGAGAGTGGGGAGACCCAGTACTTC. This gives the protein CASSPPVLESGETQYF.

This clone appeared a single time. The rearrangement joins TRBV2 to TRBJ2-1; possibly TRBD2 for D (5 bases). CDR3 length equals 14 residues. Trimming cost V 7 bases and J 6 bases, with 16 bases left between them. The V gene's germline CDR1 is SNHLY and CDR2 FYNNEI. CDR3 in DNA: TGTGCCAGCAATCGGGTAGGTGAGGGCAATGAGCAGTTCTTC. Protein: CASNRVGEGNEQFF. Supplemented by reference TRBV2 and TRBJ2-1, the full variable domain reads EPEVTQTPSHQVTQMGQEVILRCVPISNHLYFYWYRQILGQKVEFLVSFYNNEISEKSEIFDDQFSVERPDGSNFTLKIRSTKLEDSAMYFCASNRVGEGNEQFFGPGTRLTVL.

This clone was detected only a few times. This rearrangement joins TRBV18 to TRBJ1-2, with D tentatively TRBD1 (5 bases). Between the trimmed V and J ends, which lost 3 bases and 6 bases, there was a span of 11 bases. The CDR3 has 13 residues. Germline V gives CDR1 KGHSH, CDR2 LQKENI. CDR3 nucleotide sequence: TGTGCCAGCTCACCCAGGGAAGAGGATGGCTACACCTTC. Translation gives CASSPREEDGYTF.

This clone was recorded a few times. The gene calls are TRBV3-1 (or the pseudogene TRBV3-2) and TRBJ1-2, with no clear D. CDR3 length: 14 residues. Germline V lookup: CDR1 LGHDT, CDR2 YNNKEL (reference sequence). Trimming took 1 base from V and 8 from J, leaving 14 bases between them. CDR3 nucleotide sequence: TGTGCCAGCAGCCAAGTAAACGAGGGCGACGGCTACACCTTC. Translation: CASSQVNEGDGYTF.

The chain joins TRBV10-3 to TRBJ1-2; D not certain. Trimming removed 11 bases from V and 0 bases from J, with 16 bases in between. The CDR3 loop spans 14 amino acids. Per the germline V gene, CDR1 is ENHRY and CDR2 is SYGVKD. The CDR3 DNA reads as TGTGCCGCATCAAGTGGACTTTCTAACTATGGCTACACCTTC. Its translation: CAASSGLSNYGYTF.

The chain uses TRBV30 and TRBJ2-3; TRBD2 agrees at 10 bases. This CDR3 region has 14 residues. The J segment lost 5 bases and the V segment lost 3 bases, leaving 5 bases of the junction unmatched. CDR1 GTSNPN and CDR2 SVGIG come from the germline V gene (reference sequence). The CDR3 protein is CAWRTSGPRDTQYF. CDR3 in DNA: TGTGCCTGGAGGACTAGCGGGCCCAGAGATACGCAGTATTTT. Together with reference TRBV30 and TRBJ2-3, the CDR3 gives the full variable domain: SQTIHQWPATLVQPVGSPLSLECTVEGTSNPNLYWYRQAAGRGLQLLFYSVGIGQISSEVPQNLSASRPQDRQFILSSKKLLLSDSGFYLCAWRTSGPRDTQYFGPGTRLTVL.

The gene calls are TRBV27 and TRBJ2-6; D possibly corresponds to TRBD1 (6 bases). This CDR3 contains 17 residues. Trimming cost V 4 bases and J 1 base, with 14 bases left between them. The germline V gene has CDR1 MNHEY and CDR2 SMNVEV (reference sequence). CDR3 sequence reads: CASSSQQGSSGANVLTF. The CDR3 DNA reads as TGTGCCAGCAGTTCTCAACAGGGTTCTTCTGGGGCCAACGTCCTGACTTTC. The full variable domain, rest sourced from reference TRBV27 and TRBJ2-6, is EAQVTQNPRYLITVTGKKLTVTCSQNMNHEYMSWYRQDPGLGLRQIYYSMNVEVTDKGDVPEGYKVSRKEKRNFPLILESPSPNQTSLYFCASSSQQGSSGANVLTFGAGSRLTVL.